Sequencing of this TCR beta chain was carried out in a study of Ad26.COV2.S vaccination and SARS-CoV-2 variants. Study information: Once or twice, 56 days apart, Ad26.COV2.S was delivered intramuscularly.

Study-wide results and limits: Vaccinees showed greater spike-specific TCR breadth than placebo recipients.

TCRdb keeps only in-frame clones here, not all; method: immunoSEQ multiplex PCR. The sample holds 240,000 or so clones, around nine tenths seen once. Germline V gene lookup returns CDR1 LNHNV and CDR2 YYDKDF (reference sequence). Between the trimmed V and J ends, which lost 0 bases and 6 bases, there was a span of 12 bases. CDR3 length equals 15 residues. As to treatment: over 15 received Ad26.COV2.S at low or high dose, single or two shots; 5 received placebo; per-sample allocation not given. Sampling occurred on day 63 after the first vaccine or placebo injection. Comments on this clone: What it binds is not known.

Specimen: peripheral blood, collected in a trial of Ad26.COV2.S vaccine versus placebo. This chain links TRBV15 with TRBJ1-5, with no clear D. The clonotype was recovered from a person aged 18-65 years who received the Ad26.COV2.S COVID-19 vaccine or a placebo. CDR3: CATSRDLTVGQPQHF. The DNA of the CDR3 is TGTGCCACCAGCAGAGATCTCACAGTTGGTCAGCCCCAGCATTTT. Based on the CDR3 plus reference TRBV15 and TRBJ1-5, the full variable domain is DAMVIQNPRYQVTQFGKPVTLSCSQTLNHNVMYWYQQKSSQAPKLLFHYYDKDFNNEADTPDNFQSRRPNTSFCFLDIRSPGLGDTAMYLCATSRDLTVGQPQHFGDGTRLSIL.